The clone carrying this TCR beta chain has ten or more counts. The time point here: persistent/refractory GD, antithyroid drugs over 5 years with positive TRAb. After RNA was extracted from PBMCs, the TCR library was made from it. These data belong to a study of regulatory T cells in long-lasting Graves disease. This CDR3 has 14 residues. Trimming removed 6 bases at V and 8 bases at J, with 17 bases between. Germline V gene sequence: CDR1 MDHEN, CDR2 SYDVKM. Sequencing libraries for TCR beta were prepared with iRepertoire HTBI primers and Arm-PCR of CDR3 regions. A single record per CDR3 protein comes from TCRdb applying MiXCR to the multiplex PCR reads. This sample has 450,000 or so distinct CDR3 sequences, with about 20% found just once.

The chain is built from TRBV28 and TRBJ2-1; a weak D match, TRBD2 (5 bases). This TCR derives from a female donor with Graves disease. The sample here was peripheral blood mononuclear cells (PBMCs), taken when the disease was refractory, from a patient treated with antithyroid drugs. The CDR3 nucleotides read TGTGCCAGCAGCCAGGCGGGTCTGTCGGATGAGCAGTTCTTC. This translates into CASSQAGLSDEQFF. The full variable domain, with the rest looked up from reference TRBV28 and TRBJ2-1, is DVKVTQSSRYLVKRTGEKVFLECVQDMDHENMFWYRQDPGLGLRLIYFSYDVKMKEKGDIPEGYSVSREKKERFSLILESASTNQTSMYLCASSQAGLSDEQFFGPGTRLTVL.